These 22 T cell receptor beta chains were all obtained from the same sample, sequenced in a study of cytomegalovirus exposure and HLA in healthy donors. PCR primers comprised 60 Vbeta and 13 Jbeta primers. Sequencing used immunoSEQ multiplex PCR; TCRdb keeps in-frame clones, though not all of them. Of about 170,000 clones listed, roughly two thirds are singletons. Sequences were obtained from PBMCs. The receptors derive from a woman aged 18-29 years in good health and CMV-seropositive.

This clone was found once. Other DNA sequences from this sample encode an identical CDR3 as well. The genes are TRBV7-2 and TRBJ1-5; TRBD1 is a possible D gene (6 bases). Germline values: CDR1 SGHTA, CDR2 FQGNSA. The V end lost 4 bases, the J end lost 9 bases, and 16 bases lay between the germline ends. This CDR3 has 14 amino acids. The CDR3 region is CASSWGQGQWPQHF. The CDR3 nucleotides read TGTGCCAGCAGCTGGGGGCAGGGGCAATGGCCCCAGCATTTT.

The chain has TRBV7-9 and TRBJ1-2, with no clear D. Looked up from germline, CDR1 is SEHNR and CDR2 is FQNEAQ (reference sequence). CDR3 length: 12 residues. The V and J ends lost 3 bases and 8 bases respectively, with 10 bases between them. CDR3 in amino acids: CASSLADWGYTF. The CDR3 bases are TGTGCCAGCAGCTTGGCTGACTGGGGCTACACCTTC.

The CDR3 nucleotides are TGTGCCAGCAGCTTAGGGGGCGGGCGGGGACCCCATTACGAGCAGTACTTC. This encodes CASSLGGGRGPHYEQYF. J is TRBJ2-7 and V is TRBV7-9; D might be TRBD2 (6 bases). This CDR3 is built from 17 residues. The germline V gene encodes CDR1 SEHNR and CDR2 FQNEAQ (reference sequence). The ends were cut back, 1 base at V and 4 bases at J, with 20 bases in the middle.

This chain joins TRBV7-9 and TRBJ1-1, with 8 bases fitting TRBD1. V lost 6 bases to trimming and J lost 0 bases; unmatched junction nucleotides: 3. This CDR3 comprises 14 residues. From germline, CDR1 is SEHNR and CDR2 FQNEAQ (reference sequence). As DNA, the CDR3 is TGTGCCAGCAGTAGACAGGGGATGAACACTGAAGCTTTCTTT. Amino acid sequence: CASSRQGMNTEAFF.

This clone has just a few counts. CDR3: CASSTWEAGANVLTF. For the CDR3, the DNA is TGTGCCAGCAGCACTTGGGAGGCCGGGGCCAACGTCCTGACTTTC. The chain joins TRBV7-9 to TRBJ2-6, with D perhaps matching TRBD2 (6 bases). The germline CDR1 and CDR2 sequences are SEHNR and FQNEAQ (reference sequence). Trimming took 5 bases from V and 4 from J, leaving 12 bases between them. The CDR3 spans 15 residues.

The gene calls are TRBV27 and TRBJ2-2; 8 nucleotides agree with TRBD1. Trimming removed 2 bases from V and 5 bases from J; junction bases left unmatched: 10. The germline V gene encodes CDR1 MNHEY and CDR2 SMNVEV (reference sequence). The CDR3 sequence is 17 residues long. In DNA, the CDR3 is TGTGCCAGCAGTTTACCCCCGGGACAGGAAGGGACCGGGGAGCTGTTTTTT. As protein: CASSLPPGQEGTGELFF.

The chain recombines TRBV5-6 with TRBJ2-7; TRBD2 is a possible D gene (5 bases). CDR3 length equals 16 residues. V gave up 1 base and J gave up 0 bases, with 14 bases separating them. Germline CDR1 reads SGHDT; CDR2 reads YYEEEE. Here the CDR3 reads CASSLWARGNSYEQYF. The CDR3, as DNA: TGTGCCAGCAGCTTGTGGGCCCGAGGGAACTCCTACGAGCAGTACTTC.

For this clone: The sample contains more than one DNA sequence encoding this CDR3. The chain couples TRBV6-5 to TRBJ2-7, with a possible D match to TRBD2 (7 bases). The CDR3 is 15 residues long. In germline, CDR1 is MNHEY, CDR2 SVGAGI. V lost 6 bases, J lost 7 bases, and 22 bases lay in between. This chain's CDR3 is CASRDGDEGGLEQYF. Written as DNA, the CDR3 is TGTGCCAGCAGGGACGGGGACGAGGGGGGGCTTGAGCAGTACTTC.

This clone showed up just once. The chain couples TRBV21-1 to TRBJ1-2; the table's TRBD1 call for D was not verified on the DNA. TRBV21-1 is labeled a pseudogene. CDR3 length: 15 amino acids. The chain's CDR3 is CASSKAPTGKYGYTF. In DNA, the CDR3 is TGTGCCAGCAGCAAAGCTCCGACAGGGAAATATGGCTATACCTTC.

The chain joins TRBV7-2 to TRBJ1-6; no definite D call. The CDR3 has 12 amino acids. Germline loops: CDR1 SGHTA, CDR2 FQGNSA. Deletions cut 5 bases from V and 4 bases from J, with 3 bases between. The CDR3 DNA sequence: TGTGCCAGCAGCCGTTATAATTCACCCCTCCACTTT. This gives the protein CASSRYNSPLHF.

The genes are TRBV7-9 and TRBJ2-5; TRBD1 agrees at 10 bases. This CDR3 is built from 14 residues. The germline gives CDR1 SEHNR, CDR2 FQNEAQ (reference sequence). V was clipped by 5 bases and J by 5 bases; unmatched bases: 5. As DNA, the CDR3 is TGTGCCAGCAGCCCGGGACAGGGGCTGGAGACCCAGTACTTC. Its translation: CASSPGQGLETQYF.

CDR3 loop: CASSGAPGAGELFF. As DNA, the CDR3 is TGTGCCAGCAGTGGGGCCCCTGGGGCCGGGGAGCTGTTTTTT. The J gene is TRBJ2-2, the V gene TRBV6-5; tentatively, D is TRBD1 (5 bases). Germline V gives CDR1 MNHEY, CDR2 SVGAGI. V dropped 5 bases and J dropped 6 bases, with 13 bases sitting between them. The CDR3 consists of 14 residues.

This clone was observed a single time. In DNA form, the CDR3 reads TGTGCCAGCCGACAGGGGAGAGGTAGTCACGAGCAGTACTTC. Its translation: CASRQGRGSHEQYF. The V gene is TRBV6-5, the J gene TRBJ2-7; 8 bases are a match to TRBD1. Germline CDR1 and CDR2: MNHEY and SVGAGI. The V and J ends lost 8 bases and 5 bases, in that order; junction bases with no gene match: 11. The CDR3 sequence is 14 residues long.

This sequence joins TRBV4-2 and TRBJ1-6; D is perhaps TRBD1 (5 bases). The CDR3 is 16 residues long. CDR1 and CDR2 from the germline V gene are LGHNA and YNFKEQ. Trimming pared 0 bases from V and 7 bases from J, leaving 13 bases between. The CDR3 bases are TGTGCCAGCAGCCAAGAAGGGATAGCAGGGAATTCACCCCTCCACTTT. Amino acid sequence: CASSQEGIAGNSPLHF.

This chain links TRBV5-4 with TRBJ1-2; 7 bases fit TRBD1. Germline CDR1 SGHNT, CDR2 YYREEE (reference sequence). The CDR3 is 16 residues long. The V and J ends lost 2 bases and 2 bases, in that order; junction bases with no gene match: 9. CDR3 in amino acids: CASSFWGTEQNYGYTF. The DNA of the CDR3 is TGTGCCAGCAGCTTCTGGGGGACAGAGCAAAACTATGGCTACACCTTC.

This clone was seen only a few times. The chain is built from TRBV19 and TRBJ2-5; D gene uncertain. The germline V and J ends were trimmed by 2 bases and 7 bases, with 11 bases remaining between them. Germline loops: CDR1 LNHDA, CDR2 SQIVND (reference sequence). This CDR3 contains 13 residues. This chain's CDR3 is CASSITRVGTQYF. CDR3 DNA: TGTGCCAGTAGTATAACCCGTGTCGGGACCCAGTACTTC.

The genes are TRBV28 and TRBJ2-1; perhaps TRBD2 as D (7 bases). V was cut by 5 bases and J by 9 bases, with 14 bases left in between. This CDR3 is built from 13 residues. In germline, CDR1 is MDHEN, CDR2 SYDVKM. The DNA of the CDR3 is TGTGCCAGCAGTCCCGGGGGGCCGGGTGAGCAGTTCTTC. Translated: CASSPGGPGEQFF.

V gene TRBV7-2 combines with J gene TRBJ2-5, with TRBD2 as a possible D gene (6 bases). The CDR3 extends over 15 amino acids. With 5 bases removed from V and 5 bases from J, the gap between germline ends came to 18 bases. In germline, CDR1 is SGHTA, CDR2 FQGNSA. DNA of the CDR3: TGTGCCAGCAGCCCCCGTTTTGGAGGGGCGGAGACCCAGTACTTC. Residues: CASSPRFGGAETQYF.

This clone showed up just once. The chain couples TRBV25-1 to TRBJ2-7; D is unresolved. Germline V CDR1 and CDR2: MGHDK, SYGVNS. The CDR3 is 14 amino acids. Trimming cost V 2 bases and J 3 bases, with 11 bases left between them. CDR3 DNA: TGTGCCAGCAGTGAAAGCGACGGAATCTACGAGCAGTACTTC. This encodes CASSESDGIYEQYF.

This chain connects TRBV19 to TRBJ1-5; possible D gene TRBD1, 5 bases. V was clipped by 6 bases and J by 6 bases, with 18 bases between them. CDR1 and CDR2 (germline): LNHDA, SQIVND (reference sequence). The CDR3 loop spans 15 amino acids. The CDR3 nucleotides are TGTGCCAGTAGCACCTCGGCAGGGCATACTCAGCCCCAGCATTTT. Translation: CASSTSAGHTQPQHF.

The chain uses TRBV6-1 and TRBJ1-6, with D unclear. The germline gives CDR1 MNHNS, CDR2 SASEGT. V dropped 5 bases and J dropped 7 bases, with 6 bases sitting between them. This CDR3 region has 12 residues. The CDR3, as DNA: TGTGCCAGCAGTTCTTCCAATTCACCCCTCCACTTT. Its translation is CASSSSNSPLHF.

This chain joins TRBV7-9 and TRBJ1-4; a possible D gene is TRBD1 (6 bases). Germline CDR1 reads SEHNR; CDR2 reads FQNEAQ (reference sequence). The ends were cut back, 3 bases at V and 10 bases at J, with 9 bases in the middle. This CDR3 contains 12 residues. The CDR3, as DNA: TGTGCCAGCAGCTTGGAAGGGGGAAAACTGTTTTTT. It specifies CASSLEGGKLFF.